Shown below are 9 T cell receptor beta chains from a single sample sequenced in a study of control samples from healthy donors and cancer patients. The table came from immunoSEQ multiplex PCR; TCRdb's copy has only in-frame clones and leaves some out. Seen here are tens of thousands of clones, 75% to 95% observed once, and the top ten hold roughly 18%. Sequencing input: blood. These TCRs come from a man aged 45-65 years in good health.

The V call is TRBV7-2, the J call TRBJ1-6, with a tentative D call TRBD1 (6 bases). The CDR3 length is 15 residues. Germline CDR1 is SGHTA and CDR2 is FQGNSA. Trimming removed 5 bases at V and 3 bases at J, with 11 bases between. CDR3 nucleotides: TGTGCCAGCAGCCCAAGGGGGATCTATAATTCACCCCTCCACTTT. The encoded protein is CASSPRGIYNSPLHF.

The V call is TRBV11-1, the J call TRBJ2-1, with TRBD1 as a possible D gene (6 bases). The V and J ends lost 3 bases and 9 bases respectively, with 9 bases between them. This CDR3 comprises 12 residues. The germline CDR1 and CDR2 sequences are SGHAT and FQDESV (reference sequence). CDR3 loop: CASSLQGPEQFF. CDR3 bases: TGTGCCAGCAGCTTGCAGGGGCCTGAGCAGTTCTTC.

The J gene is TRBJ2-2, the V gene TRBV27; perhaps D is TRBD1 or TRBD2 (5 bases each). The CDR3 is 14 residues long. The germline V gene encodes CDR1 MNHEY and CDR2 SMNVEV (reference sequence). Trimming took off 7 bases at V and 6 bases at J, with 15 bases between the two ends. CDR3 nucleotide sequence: TGTGCCAGCAAACCCGGGACCGAACCCGGGGAGCTGTTTTTT. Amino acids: CASKPGTEPGELFF.

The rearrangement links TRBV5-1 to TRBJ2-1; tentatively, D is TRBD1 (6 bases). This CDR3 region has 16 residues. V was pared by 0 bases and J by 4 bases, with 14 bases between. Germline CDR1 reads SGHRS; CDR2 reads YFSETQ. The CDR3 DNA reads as TGCGCCAGCAGCTTGGATGAGGGCCAGGGGTACAATGAGCAGTTCTTC. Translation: CASSLDEGQGYNEQFF.

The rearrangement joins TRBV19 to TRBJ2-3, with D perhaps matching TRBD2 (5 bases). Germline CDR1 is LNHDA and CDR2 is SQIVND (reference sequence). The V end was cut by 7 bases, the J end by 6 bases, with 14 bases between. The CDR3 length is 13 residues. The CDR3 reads CASTRGFLDTQYF. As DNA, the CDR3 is TGTGCCAGTACACGAGGGTTTCTGGATACGCAGTATTTT.

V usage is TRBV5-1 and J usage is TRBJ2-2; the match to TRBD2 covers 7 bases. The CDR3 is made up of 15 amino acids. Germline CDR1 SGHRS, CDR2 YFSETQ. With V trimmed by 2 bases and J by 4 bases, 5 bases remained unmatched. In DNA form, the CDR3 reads TGCGCCAGCAGCTTAGACGGGGAGGGCACCGGGGAGCTGTTTTTT. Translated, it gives CASSLDGEGTGELFF.

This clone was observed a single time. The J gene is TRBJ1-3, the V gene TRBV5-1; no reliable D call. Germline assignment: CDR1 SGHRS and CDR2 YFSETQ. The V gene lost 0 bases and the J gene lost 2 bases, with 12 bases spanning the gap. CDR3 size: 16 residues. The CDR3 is CASSLEVGSAGNTIYF. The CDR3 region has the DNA TGCGCCAGCAGCTTGGAGGTGGGATCCGCTGGAAACACCATATATTTT.

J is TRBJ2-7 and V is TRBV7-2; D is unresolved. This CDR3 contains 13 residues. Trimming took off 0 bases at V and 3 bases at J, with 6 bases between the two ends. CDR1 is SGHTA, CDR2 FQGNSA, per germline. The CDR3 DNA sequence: TGTGCCAGCAGCTTAGCACAGCGCTACGAGCAGTACTTC. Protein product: CASSLAQRYEQYF.

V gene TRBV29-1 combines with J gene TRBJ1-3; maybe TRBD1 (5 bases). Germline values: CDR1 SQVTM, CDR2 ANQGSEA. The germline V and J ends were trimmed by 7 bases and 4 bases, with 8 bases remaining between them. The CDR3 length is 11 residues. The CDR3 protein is CSGGVGNTIYF. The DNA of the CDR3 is TGCAGCGGGGGGGTCGGAAACACCATATATTTT.